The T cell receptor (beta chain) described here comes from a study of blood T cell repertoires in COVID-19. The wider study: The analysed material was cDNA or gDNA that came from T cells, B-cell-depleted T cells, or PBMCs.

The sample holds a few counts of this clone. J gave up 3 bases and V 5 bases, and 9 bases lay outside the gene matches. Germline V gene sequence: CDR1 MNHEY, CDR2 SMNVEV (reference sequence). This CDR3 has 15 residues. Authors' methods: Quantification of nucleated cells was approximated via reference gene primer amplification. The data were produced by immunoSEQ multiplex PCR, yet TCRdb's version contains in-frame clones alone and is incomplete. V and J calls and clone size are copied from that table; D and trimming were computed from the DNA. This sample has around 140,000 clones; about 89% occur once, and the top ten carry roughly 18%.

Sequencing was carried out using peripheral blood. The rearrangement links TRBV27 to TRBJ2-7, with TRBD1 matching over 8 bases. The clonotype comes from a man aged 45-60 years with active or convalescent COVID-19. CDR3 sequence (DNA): TGTGCCAGCAGTCCAAGACAGGGGCTAAGCTACGAGCAGTACTTC. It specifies CASSPRQGLSYEQYF.